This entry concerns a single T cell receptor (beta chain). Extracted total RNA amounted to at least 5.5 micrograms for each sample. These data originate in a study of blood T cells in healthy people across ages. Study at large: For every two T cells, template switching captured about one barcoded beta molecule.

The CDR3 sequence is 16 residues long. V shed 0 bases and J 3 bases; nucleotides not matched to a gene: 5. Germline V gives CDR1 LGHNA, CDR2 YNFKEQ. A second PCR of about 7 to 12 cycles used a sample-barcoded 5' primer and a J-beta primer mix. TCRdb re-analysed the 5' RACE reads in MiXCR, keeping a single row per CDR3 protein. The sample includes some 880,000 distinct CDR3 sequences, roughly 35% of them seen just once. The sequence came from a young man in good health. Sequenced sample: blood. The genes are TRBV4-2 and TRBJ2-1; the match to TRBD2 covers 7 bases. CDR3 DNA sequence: TGTGCCAGCAGCCAAGATCCAGCGGGGAGCTACAATGAGCAGTTCTTC. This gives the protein CASSQDPAGSYNEQFF.